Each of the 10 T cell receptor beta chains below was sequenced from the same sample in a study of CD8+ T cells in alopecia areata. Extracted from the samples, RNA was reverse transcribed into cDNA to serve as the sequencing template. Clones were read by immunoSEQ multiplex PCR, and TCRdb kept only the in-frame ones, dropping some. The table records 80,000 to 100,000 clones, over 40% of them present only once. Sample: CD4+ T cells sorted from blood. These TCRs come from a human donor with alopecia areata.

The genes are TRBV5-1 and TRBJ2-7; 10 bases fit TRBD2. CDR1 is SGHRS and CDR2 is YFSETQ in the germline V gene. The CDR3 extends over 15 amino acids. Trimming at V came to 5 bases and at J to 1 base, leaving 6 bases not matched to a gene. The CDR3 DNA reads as TGCGCCAGCAGTTCCCTAGCGGGGGCGTCCTACGAGCAGTACTTC. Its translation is CASSSLAGASYEQYF.

This chain's CDR3 is CASRDRTGGYGYTF. The CDR3 bases are TGTGCCAGCAGAGATAGGACAGGGGGCTATGGCTACACCTTC. The chain has TRBV2 and TRBJ1-2; 10 bases align to TRBD1. The CDR3 sequence is 14 residues long. After removal of 6 bases from V and 4 bases from J, the junction contained 5 bases not matched to a gene. Germline V lookup: CDR1 SNHLY, CDR2 FYNNEI.

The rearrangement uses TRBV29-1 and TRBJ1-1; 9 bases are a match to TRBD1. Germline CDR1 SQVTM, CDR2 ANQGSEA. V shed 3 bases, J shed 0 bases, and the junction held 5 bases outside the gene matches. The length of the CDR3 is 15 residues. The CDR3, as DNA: TGCAGCGTTGAGGACAGGGGTGGGGTGAACACTGAAGCTTTCTTT. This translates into CSVEDRGGVNTEAFF.

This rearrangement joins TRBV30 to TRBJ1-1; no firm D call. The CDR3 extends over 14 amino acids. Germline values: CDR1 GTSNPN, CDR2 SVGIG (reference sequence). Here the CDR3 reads CAYRGPPWDTEAFF. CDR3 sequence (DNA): TGTGCGTATAGAGGGCCCCCTTGGGACACTGAAGCTTTCTTT.

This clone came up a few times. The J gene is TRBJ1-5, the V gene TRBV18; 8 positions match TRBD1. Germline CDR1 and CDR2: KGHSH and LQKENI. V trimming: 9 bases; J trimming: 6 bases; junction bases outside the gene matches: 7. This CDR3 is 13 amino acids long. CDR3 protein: CASGPGGGQPQHF. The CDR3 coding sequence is TGTGCCAGTGGGCCAGGGGGCGGTCAGCCCCAGCATTTT.

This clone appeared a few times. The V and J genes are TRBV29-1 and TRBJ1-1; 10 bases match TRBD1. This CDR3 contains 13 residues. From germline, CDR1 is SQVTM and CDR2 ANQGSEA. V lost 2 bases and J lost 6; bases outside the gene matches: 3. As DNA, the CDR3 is TGCAGCGTTGAACTGGGGACAGGGGCTGAAGCTTTCTTT. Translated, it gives CSVELGTGAEAFF.

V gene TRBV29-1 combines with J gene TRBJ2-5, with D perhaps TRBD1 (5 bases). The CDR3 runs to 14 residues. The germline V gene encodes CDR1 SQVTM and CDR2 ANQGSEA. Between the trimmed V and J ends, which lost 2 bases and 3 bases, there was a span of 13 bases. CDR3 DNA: TGCAGCGTTGAATTAATCAGGGCCAAAGAGACCCAGTACTTC. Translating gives CSVELIRAKETQYF.

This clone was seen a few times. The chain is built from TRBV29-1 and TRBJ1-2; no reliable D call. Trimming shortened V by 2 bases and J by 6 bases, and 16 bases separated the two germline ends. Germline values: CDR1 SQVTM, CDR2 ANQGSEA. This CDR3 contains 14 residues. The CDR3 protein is CSVEISYGANGYTF. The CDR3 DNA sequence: TGCAGCGTTGAAATATCGTACGGTGCCAATGGCTACACCTTC. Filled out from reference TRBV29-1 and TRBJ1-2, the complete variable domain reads SAVISQKPSRDICQRGTSLTIQCQVDSQVTMMFWYRQQPGQSLTLIATANQGSEATYESGFVIDKFPISRPNLTFSTLTVSNMSPEDSSIYLCSVEISYGANGYTFGSGTRLTVV.

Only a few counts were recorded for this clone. The CDR3 region is CSVDDGRQFF. CDR3 nucleotides: TGCAGCGTTGATGACGGGAGGCAGTTCTTC. The chain uses TRBV29-1 and TRBJ2-1; D may be TRBD2 (6 bases). V lost 3 bases and J 12 bases, leaving 9 bases between the germline ends. The CDR3 runs 10 residues. CDR1 and CDR2 (germline): SQVTM, ANQGSEA.

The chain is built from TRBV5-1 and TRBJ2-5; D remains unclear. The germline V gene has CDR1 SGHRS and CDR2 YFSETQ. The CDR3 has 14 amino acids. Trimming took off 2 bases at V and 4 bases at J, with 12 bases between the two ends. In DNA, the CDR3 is TGCGCCAGCAGCTTAGGGTCCGTCAGAGAGACCCAGTACTTC. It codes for CASSLGSVRETQYF.